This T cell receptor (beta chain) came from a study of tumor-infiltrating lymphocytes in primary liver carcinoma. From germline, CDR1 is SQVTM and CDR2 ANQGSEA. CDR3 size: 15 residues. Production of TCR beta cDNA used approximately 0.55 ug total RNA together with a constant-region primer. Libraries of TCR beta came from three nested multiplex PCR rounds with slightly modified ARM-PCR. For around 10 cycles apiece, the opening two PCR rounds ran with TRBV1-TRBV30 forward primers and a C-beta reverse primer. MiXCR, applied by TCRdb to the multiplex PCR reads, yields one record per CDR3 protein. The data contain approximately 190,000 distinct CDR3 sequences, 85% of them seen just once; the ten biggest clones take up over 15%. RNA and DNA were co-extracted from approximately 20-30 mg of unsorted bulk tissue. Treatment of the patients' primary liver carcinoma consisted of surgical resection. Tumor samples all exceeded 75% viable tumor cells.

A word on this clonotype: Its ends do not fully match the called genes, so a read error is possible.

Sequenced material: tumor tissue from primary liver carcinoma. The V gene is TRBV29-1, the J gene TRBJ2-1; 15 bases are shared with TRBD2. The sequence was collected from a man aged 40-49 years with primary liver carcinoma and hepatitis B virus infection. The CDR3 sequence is CSVGLAGGFYNEQSF. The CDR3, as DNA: TGTAGTGTTGGACTAGCGGGAGGGTTCTACAATGAGCAGTCCTTC.